This T cell receptor (beta chain) was recovered during a study of monozygotic twins with inflammatory bowel disease. Findings and limits, study-wide: Twins with IBD were found to have lower TCRbeta diversity (inverse Simpson) than healthy co-twins. In these data, no single strong IBD-associated signal or clonotype received support.

Input per TCR library consisted of about 3.5 ug of total RNA. From its re-call of the 5' RACE reads, TCRdb lists each CDR3 protein once, without DNA. This repertoire includes 310,000 or so distinct CDR3 sequences. This CDR3 region has 13 residues. From germline, CDR1 is LNHNV and CDR2 YYDKDF (reference sequence). Points on this clonotype: The target antigen is unknown.

This clonotype was sampled from a human donor with ulcerative colitis or Crohn's disease, or a healthy co-twin of an affected twin (not recorded which). Sequences were obtained from blood. This chain connects TRBV15 to TRBJ2-3. CDR3 amino acids: CATSRTPTDTQYF.